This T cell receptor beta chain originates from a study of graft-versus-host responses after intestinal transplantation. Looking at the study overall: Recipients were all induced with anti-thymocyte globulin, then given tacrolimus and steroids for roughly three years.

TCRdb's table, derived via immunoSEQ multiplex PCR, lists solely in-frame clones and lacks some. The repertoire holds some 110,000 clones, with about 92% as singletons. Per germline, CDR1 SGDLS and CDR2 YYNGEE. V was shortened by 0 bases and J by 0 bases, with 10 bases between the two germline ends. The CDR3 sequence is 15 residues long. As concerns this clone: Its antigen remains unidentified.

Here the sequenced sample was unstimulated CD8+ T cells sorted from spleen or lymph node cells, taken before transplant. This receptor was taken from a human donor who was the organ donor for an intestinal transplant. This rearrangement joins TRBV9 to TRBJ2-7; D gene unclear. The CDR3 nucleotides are TGTGCCAGCAGCGTAGGGCAACAGAACTCCTACGAGCAGTACTTC. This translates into CASSVGQQNSYEQYF.